Listed below are T cell receptor beta chains from one sample, sequenced in a study of blood T cell repertoires in COVID-19. This table comes from immunoSEQ multiplex PCR, and its TCRdb copy is limited to in-frame clones, with some not included. The data contain about 110,000 clones, 85% to 90% of them seen just once; the ten biggest clones take up approximately 3.4%. Sequencing input: peripheral blood. Receptor source: a woman aged 45-60 years with acute or convalescent COVID-19. Both conserved end residues are part of each CDR3. D genes are given only for firm matches.

v_call: TRBV18; j_call: TRBJ1-1; d_call: NA; cdr3_aa: CASSPLDSSGNTEAFF
v_call: TRBV27; j_call: TRBJ2-4; d_call: NA; cdr3_aa: CASSSGMQNIQYF
v_call: TRBV5-1; j_call: TRBJ1-1; d_call: TRBD1; cdr3_aa: CASSFGQGATEAFF
v_call: TRBV27; j_call: TRBJ2-6; d_call: NA; cdr3_aa: CASSPRTALTNSGANVLTF
v_call: TRBV7-9; j_call: TRBJ2-5; d_call: TRBD2; cdr3_aa: CASSLDVAGEGETQYF
v_call: TRBV5-1; j_call: TRBJ1-2; d_call: TRBD1; cdr3_aa: CASRDSGTGDYGYTF
v_call: TRBV6-1; j_call: TRBJ2-3; d_call: NA; cdr3_aa: CASSEEGGRFSDTQYF
v_call: TRBV3-1/TRBV3-2; j_call: TRBJ2-7; d_call: NA; cdr3_aa: CASSQSAIHEQYF
v_call: TRBV21-1; j_call: TRBJ2-7; d_call: NA; cdr3_aa: CASSFDLPLAENYEQYF
v_call: TRBV5-6; j_call: TRBJ2-5; d_call: TRBD2; cdr3_aa: CASSFPSGRAGETQYF
v_call: TRBV4-1; j_call: TRBJ2-3; d_call: NA; cdr3_aa: CASSPSGRTDTQYF
v_call: TRBV6-1; j_call: TRBJ2-7; d_call: NA; cdr3_aa: CASSEEISLALRYEQYF
v_call: TRBV5-4; j_call: TRBJ1-4; d_call: NA; cdr3_aa: CASSLWEATNEKLFF
v_call: TRBV6-6; j_call: TRBJ1-5; d_call: NA; cdr3_aa: CASSYGGAGQPQHF
v_call: TRBV19; j_call: TRBJ1-5; d_call: NA; cdr3_aa: CASSVAGAPPQHF
v_call: TRBV5-1; j_call: TRBJ2-2; d_call: NA; cdr3_aa: CASLGGTANTGELFF
v_call: TRBV7-9; j_call: TRBJ2-2; d_call: TRBD1; cdr3_aa: CASSAGTGGSTGELFF
v_call: TRBV14; j_call: TRBJ2-3; d_call: NA; cdr3_aa: CASSFFSGSTDTQYF
v_call: TRBV19; j_call: TRBJ2-3; d_call: NA; cdr3_aa: CASRSGPNRDTQYF
v_call: TRBV6-1; j_call: TRBJ1-5; d_call: NA; cdr3_aa: CASSERDQPQHF